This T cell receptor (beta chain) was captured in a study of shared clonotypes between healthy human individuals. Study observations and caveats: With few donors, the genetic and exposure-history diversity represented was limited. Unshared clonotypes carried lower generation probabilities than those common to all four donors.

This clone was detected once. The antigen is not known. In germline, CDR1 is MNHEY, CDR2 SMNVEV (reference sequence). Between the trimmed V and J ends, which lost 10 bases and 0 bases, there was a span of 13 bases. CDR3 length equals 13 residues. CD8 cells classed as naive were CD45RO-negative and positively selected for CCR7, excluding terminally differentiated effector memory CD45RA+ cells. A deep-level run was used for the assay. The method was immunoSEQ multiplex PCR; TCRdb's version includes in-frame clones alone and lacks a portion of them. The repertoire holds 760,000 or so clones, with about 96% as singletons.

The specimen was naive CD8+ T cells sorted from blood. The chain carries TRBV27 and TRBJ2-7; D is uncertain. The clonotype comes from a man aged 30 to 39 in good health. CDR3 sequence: CATKSRSSYEQYF. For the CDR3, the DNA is TGTGCCACCAAGAGTCGGAGCTCCTACGAGCAGTACTTC.